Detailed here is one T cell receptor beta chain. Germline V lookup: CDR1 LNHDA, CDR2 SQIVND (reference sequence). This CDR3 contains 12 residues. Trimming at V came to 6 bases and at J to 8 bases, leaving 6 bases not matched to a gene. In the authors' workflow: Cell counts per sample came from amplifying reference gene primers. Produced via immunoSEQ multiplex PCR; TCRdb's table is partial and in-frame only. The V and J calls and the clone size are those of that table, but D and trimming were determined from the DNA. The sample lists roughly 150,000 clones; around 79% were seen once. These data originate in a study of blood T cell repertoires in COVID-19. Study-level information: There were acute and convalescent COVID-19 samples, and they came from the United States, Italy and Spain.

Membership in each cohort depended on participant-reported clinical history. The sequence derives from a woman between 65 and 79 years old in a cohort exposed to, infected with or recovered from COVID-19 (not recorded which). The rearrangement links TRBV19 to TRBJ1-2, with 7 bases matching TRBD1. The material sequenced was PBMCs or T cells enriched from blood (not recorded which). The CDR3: CASRRGGEGYTF. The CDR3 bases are TGTGCCAGTAGGAGAGGGGGCGAAGGCTACACCTTC.